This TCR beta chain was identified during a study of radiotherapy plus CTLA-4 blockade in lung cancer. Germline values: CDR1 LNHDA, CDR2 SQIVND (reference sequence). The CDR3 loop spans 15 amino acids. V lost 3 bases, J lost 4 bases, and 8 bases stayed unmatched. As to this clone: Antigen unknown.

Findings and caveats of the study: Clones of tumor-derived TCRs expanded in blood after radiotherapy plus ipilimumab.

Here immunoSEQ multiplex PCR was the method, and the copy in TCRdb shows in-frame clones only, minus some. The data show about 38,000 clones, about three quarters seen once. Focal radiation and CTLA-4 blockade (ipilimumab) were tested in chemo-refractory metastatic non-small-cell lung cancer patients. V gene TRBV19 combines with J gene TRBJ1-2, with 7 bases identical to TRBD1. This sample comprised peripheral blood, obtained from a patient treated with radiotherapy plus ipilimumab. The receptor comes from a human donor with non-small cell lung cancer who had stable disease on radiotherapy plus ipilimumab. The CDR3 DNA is TGTGCCAGTAGTATGGGGACAGACTCCTTCTATGGCTACACCTTC. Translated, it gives CASSMGTDSFYGYTF.